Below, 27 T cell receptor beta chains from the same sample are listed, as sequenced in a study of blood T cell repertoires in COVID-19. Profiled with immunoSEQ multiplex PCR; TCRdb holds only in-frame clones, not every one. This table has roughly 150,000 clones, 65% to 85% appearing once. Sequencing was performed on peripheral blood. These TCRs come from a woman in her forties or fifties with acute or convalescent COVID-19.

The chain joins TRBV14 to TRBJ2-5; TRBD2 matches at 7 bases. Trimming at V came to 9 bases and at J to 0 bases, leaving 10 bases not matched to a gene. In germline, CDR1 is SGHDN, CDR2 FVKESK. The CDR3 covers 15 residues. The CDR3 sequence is CARGAGVQYQETQYF. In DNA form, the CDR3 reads TGTGCCAGAGGTGCGGGGGTGCAGTACCAAGAGACCCAGTACTTC.

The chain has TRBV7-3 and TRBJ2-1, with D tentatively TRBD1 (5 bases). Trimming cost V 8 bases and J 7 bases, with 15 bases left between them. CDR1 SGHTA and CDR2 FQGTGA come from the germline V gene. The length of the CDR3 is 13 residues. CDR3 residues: CASRHGAQNEQFF. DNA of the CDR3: TGTGCCAGCCGACATGGGGCTCAGAATGAGCAGTTCTTC.

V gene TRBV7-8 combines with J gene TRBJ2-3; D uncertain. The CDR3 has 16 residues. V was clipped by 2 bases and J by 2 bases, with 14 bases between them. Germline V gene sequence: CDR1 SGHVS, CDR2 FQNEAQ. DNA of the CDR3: TGTGCCAGCAGCTTATTAGCCTACCTAAACACAGATACGCAGTATTTT. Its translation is CASSLLAYLNTDTQYF.

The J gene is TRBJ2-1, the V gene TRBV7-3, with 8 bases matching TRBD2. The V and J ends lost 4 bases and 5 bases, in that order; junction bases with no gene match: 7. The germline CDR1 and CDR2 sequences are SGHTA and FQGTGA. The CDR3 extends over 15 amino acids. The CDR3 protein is CASSSDGGANNEQFF. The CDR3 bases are TGTGCCAGCAGCTCCGACGGGGGGGCCAACAATGAGCAGTTCTTC.

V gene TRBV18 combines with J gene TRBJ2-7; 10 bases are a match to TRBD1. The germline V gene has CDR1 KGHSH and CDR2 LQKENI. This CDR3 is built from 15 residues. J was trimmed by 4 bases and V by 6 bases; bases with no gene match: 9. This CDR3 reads CASSLGTGEGYEQYF. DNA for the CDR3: TGTGCCAGCTCCCTGGGGACAGGGGAAGGGTACGAGCAGTACTTC. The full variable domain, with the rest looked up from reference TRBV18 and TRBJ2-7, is NAGVMQNPRHLVRRRGQEARLRCSPMKGHSHVYWYRQLPEEGLKFMVYLQKENIIDESGMPKERFSAEFPKEGPSILRIQQVVRGDSAAYFCASSLGTGEGYEQYFGPGTRLTVT.

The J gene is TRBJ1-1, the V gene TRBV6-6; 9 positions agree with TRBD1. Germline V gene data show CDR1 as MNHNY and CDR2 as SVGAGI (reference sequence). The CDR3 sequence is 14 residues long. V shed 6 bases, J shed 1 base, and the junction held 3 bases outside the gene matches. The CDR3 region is CASSRDRANTEAFF. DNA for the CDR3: TGTGCCAGCAGCCGGGACAGGGCGAACACTGAAGCTTTCTTT.

CDR3 residues: CASSDAQGADGYTF. CDR3 bases: TGCGCCAGCAGCGATGCACAGGGGGCGGATGGCTACACCTTC. This sequence joins TRBV5-1 and TRBJ1-2, with 9 nucleotides matching TRBD1. V shed 4 bases and J 6 bases; nucleotides not matched to a gene: 7. Germline-derived CDR1 and CDR2 are SGHRS and YFSETQ. The CDR3 contains 14 residues.

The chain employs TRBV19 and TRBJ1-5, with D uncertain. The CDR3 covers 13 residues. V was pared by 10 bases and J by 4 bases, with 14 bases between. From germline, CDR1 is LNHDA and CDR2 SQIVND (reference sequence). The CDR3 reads CATSEVKNQPQHF. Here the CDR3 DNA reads TGTGCCACCTCAGAAGTCAAAAATCAGCCCCAGCATTTT.

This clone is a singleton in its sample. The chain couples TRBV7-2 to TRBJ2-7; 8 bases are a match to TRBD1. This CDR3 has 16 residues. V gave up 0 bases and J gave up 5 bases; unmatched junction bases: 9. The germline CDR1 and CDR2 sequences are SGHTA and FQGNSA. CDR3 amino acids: CASSLARSGTGHEQYF. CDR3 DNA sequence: TGTGCCAGCAGCTTAGCGCGGTCCGGGACAGGCCACGAGCAGTACTTC.

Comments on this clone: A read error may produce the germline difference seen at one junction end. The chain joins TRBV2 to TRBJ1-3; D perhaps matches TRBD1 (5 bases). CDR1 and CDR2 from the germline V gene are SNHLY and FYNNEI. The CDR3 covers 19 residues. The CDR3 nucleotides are TGTGCCAACAGTGAACGGGGGTCGACACCCATCAGCTCTGGAAACACCATATATTTT. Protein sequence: CANSERGSTPISSGNTIYF.

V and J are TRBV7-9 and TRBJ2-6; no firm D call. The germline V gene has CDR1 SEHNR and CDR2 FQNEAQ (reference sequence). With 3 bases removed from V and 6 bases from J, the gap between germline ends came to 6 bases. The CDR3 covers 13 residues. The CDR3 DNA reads TGTGCCAGCAGCTTGGAGCTGGCCAACGTCCTGACTTTC. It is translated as CASSLELANVLTF.

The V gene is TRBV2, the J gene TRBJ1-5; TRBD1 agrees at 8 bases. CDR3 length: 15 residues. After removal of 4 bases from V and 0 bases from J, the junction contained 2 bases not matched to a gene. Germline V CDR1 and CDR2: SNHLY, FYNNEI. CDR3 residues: CASSGQGFSNQPQHF. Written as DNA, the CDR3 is TGTGCCAGCAGTGGACAGGGGTTTAGCAATCAGCCCCAGCATTTT.

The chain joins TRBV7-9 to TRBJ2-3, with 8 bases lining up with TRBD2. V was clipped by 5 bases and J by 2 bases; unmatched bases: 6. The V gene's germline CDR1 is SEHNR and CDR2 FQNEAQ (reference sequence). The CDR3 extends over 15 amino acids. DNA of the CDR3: TGTGCCAGCAGCATAACTAGCGGACCCACAGATACGCAGTATTTT. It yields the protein CASSITSGPTDTQYF.

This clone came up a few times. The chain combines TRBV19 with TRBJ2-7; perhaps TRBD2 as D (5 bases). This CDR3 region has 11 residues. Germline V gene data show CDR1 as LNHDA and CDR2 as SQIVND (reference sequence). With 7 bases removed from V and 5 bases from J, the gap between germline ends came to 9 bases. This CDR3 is CASNGGNEQYF. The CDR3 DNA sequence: TGTGCCAGTAACGGAGGTAACGAGCAGTACTTC.

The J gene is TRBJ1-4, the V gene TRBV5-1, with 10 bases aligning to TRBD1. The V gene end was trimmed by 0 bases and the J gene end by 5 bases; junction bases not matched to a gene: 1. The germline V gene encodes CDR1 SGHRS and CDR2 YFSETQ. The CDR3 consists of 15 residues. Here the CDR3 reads CASSLGGQGNEKLFF. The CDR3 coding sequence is TGCGCCAGCAGCTTGGGGGGACAGGGGAATGAAAAACTGTTTTTT. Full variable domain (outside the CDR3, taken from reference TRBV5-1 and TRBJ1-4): KAGVTQTPRYLIKTRGQQVTLSCSPISGHRSVSWYQQTPGQGLQFLFEYFSETQRNKGNFPGRFSGRQFSNSRSEMNVSTLELGDSALYLCASSLGGQGNEKLFFGSGTQLSVL.

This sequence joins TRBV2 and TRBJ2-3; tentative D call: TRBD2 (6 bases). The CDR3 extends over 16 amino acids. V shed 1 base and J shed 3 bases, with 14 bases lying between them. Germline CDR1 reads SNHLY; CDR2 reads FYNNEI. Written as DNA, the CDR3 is TGTGCCAGCAGTGAAGGCGGCCGGAGGGTAACAGATACGCAGTATTTT. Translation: CASSEGGRRVTDTQYF.

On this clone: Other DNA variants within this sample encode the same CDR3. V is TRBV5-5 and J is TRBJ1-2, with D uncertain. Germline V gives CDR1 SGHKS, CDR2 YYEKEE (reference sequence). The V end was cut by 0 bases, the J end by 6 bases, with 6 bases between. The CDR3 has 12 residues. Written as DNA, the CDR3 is TGTGCCAGCAGCTTGGATCGGGATGGCTACACCTTC. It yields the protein CASSLDRDGYTF.

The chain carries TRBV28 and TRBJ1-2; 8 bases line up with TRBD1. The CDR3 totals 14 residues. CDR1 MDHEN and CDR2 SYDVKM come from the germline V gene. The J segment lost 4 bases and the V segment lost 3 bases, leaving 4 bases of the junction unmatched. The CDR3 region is CASSLGQETYGYTF. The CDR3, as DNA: TGTGCCAGCAGTTTGGGACAGGAAACCTATGGCTACACCTTC.

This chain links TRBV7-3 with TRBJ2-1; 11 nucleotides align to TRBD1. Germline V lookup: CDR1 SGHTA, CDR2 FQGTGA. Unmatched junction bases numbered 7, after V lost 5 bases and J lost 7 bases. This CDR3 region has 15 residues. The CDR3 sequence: CASSRTGGAENEQFF. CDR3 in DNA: TGTGCCAGCAGCCGGACAGGGGGCGCGGAGAATGAGCAGTTCTTC.

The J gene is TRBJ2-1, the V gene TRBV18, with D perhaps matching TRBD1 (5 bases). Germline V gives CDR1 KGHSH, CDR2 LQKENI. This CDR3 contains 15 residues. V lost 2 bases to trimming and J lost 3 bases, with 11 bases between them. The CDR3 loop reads CASSPGASSYNEQFF. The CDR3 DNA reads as TGTGCCAGCTCACCAGGGGCGTCCAGCTACAATGAGCAGTTCTTC.

The CDR3 DNA sequence: TGCGCCAGCAGCAATCCGACAGGGCAGGGATATAATTCACCCCTCCACTTT. The encoded protein is CASSNPTGQGYNSPLHF. This rearrangement joins TRBV5-1 to TRBJ1-6; 7 bases match TRBD1. The CDR3 loop spans 17 amino acids. Per the germline V gene, CDR1 is SGHRS and CDR2 is YFSETQ. V shed 4 bases and J 4 bases; nucleotides not matched to a gene: 11. The full variable domain, its missing parts supplied by reference TRBV5-1 and TRBJ1-6, is KAGVTQTPRYLIKTRGQQVTLSCSPISGHRSVSWYQQTPGQGLQFLFEYFSETQRNKGNFPGRFSGRQFSNSRSEMNVSTLELGDSALYLCASSNPTGQGYNSPLHFGNGTRLTVT.

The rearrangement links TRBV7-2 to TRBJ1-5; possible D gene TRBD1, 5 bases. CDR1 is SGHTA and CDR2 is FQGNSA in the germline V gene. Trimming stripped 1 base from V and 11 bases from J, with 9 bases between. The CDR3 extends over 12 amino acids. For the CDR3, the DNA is TGTGCCAGCAGCTTAGAGGCAGGGACCCAGCATTTT. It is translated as CASSLEAGTQHF.

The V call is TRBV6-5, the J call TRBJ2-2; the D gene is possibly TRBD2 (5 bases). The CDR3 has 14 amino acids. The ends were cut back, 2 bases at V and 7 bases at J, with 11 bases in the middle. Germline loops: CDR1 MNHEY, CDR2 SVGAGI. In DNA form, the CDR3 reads TGTGCCAGCAGTTACAGGACCGGGGTCGGGGAGCTGTTTTTT. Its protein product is CASSYRTGVGELFF.

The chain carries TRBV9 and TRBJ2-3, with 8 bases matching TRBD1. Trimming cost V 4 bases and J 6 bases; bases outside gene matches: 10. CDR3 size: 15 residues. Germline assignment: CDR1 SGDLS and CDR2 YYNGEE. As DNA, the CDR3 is TGTGCCAGCAGCATTCGGACAGGGTCAAGGGATACGCAGTATTTT. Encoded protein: CASSIRTGSRDTQYF.

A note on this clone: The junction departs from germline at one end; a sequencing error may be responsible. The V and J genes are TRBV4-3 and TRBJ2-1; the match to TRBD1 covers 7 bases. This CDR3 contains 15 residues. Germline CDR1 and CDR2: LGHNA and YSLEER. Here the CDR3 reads CASSRGEGAYDEQFF. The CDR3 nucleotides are TGCGCCAGCAGCCGGGGCGAGGGGGCCTACGATGAGCAGTTCTTC.

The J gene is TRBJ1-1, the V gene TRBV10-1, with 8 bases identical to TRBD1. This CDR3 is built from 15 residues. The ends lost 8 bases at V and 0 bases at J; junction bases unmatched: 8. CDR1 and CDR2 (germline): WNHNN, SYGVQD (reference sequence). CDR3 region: CASEPWTGMNTEAFF. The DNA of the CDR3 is TGCGCCAGCGAACCTTGGACAGGGATGAACACTGAAGCTTTCTTT.

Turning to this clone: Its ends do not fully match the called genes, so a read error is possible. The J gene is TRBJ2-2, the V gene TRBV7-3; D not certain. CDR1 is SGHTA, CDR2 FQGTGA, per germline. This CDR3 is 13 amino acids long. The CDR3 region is CASSLSHTNELFF. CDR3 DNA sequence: TGTGCCAGCAGTTTAAGCCACACGAACGAGCTGTTTTTT.